This T cell receptor beta chain was observed in a study of blood T cell repertoires in COVID-19. Whole-study context: COVID-19 samples from acute and convalescent phases originated in the United States, Italy and Spain. PBMCs, B-cell-depleted T cells, or T cells were the source of the cDNA or gDNA that made up the material.

Source study methods: From reference gene primer amplification, estimates of nucleated cell counts were derived. Clones were read by immunoSEQ multiplex PCR, and TCRdb kept only the in-frame ones, dropping some. V and J calls and clone size are copied from that table; D and trimming were computed from the DNA. The table lists about 250,000 clones, around 84% of them singletons. The CDR3 is made up of 14 amino acids. Germline CDR1 reads SGDLS; CDR2 reads YYNGEE. The V and J ends lost 0 bases and 3 bases respectively, with 10 bases between them. This clone is a singleton in its sample. This receptor was obtained from a man between 40 and 49 years old who had recovered from COVID-19. V is TRBV9 and J is TRBJ2-7, with D unclear. The sample taken for sequencing was PBMCs or T cells enriched from blood (not recorded which). The CDR3 DNA reads TGTGCCAGCAGCGTAGGTACTACGGGCTACGAGCAGTACTTC. This codes for CASSVGTTGYEQYF.